This TCR beta chain originates from a study of blood T cell repertoires in COVID-19. V lost 7 bases, J lost 3 bases, and 14 bases stayed unmatched. This CDR3 is 19 amino acids long. Germline CDR1 reads LNHDA; CDR2 reads SQIVND (reference sequence). Grouping used clinical history reported by participants in a survey and questionnaire. Two negative PCRs, clearance, or symptom resolution were required of recovered Cohort 3 donors. Some clones are missing from TCRdb's copy, which holds only in-frame ones; the method was immunoSEQ multiplex PCR. The sample has a few hundred thousand clones; roughly 80% are singletons.

The sample was PBMCs or T cells enriched from blood (not recorded which). The TCR sequence derives from a man aged 45-65 years who had recovered from COVID-19. This chain joins TRBV19 and TRBJ2-6, with TRBD2 matching 11 bases. CDR3 protein: CASTDPGRLAGGGANVLTF. The CDR3 region has the DNA TGTGCCAGTACCGACCCGGGGAGGCTAGCGGGAGGTGGGGCCAACGTCCTGACTTTC. Together with reference TRBV19 and TRBJ2-6, the CDR3 gives the full variable domain: DGGITQSPKYLFRKEGQNVTLSCEQNLNHDAMYWYRQDPGQGLRLIYYSQIVNDFQKGDIAEGYSVSREKKESFPLTVTSAQKNPTAFYLCASTDPGRLAGGGANVLTFGAGSRLTVL.